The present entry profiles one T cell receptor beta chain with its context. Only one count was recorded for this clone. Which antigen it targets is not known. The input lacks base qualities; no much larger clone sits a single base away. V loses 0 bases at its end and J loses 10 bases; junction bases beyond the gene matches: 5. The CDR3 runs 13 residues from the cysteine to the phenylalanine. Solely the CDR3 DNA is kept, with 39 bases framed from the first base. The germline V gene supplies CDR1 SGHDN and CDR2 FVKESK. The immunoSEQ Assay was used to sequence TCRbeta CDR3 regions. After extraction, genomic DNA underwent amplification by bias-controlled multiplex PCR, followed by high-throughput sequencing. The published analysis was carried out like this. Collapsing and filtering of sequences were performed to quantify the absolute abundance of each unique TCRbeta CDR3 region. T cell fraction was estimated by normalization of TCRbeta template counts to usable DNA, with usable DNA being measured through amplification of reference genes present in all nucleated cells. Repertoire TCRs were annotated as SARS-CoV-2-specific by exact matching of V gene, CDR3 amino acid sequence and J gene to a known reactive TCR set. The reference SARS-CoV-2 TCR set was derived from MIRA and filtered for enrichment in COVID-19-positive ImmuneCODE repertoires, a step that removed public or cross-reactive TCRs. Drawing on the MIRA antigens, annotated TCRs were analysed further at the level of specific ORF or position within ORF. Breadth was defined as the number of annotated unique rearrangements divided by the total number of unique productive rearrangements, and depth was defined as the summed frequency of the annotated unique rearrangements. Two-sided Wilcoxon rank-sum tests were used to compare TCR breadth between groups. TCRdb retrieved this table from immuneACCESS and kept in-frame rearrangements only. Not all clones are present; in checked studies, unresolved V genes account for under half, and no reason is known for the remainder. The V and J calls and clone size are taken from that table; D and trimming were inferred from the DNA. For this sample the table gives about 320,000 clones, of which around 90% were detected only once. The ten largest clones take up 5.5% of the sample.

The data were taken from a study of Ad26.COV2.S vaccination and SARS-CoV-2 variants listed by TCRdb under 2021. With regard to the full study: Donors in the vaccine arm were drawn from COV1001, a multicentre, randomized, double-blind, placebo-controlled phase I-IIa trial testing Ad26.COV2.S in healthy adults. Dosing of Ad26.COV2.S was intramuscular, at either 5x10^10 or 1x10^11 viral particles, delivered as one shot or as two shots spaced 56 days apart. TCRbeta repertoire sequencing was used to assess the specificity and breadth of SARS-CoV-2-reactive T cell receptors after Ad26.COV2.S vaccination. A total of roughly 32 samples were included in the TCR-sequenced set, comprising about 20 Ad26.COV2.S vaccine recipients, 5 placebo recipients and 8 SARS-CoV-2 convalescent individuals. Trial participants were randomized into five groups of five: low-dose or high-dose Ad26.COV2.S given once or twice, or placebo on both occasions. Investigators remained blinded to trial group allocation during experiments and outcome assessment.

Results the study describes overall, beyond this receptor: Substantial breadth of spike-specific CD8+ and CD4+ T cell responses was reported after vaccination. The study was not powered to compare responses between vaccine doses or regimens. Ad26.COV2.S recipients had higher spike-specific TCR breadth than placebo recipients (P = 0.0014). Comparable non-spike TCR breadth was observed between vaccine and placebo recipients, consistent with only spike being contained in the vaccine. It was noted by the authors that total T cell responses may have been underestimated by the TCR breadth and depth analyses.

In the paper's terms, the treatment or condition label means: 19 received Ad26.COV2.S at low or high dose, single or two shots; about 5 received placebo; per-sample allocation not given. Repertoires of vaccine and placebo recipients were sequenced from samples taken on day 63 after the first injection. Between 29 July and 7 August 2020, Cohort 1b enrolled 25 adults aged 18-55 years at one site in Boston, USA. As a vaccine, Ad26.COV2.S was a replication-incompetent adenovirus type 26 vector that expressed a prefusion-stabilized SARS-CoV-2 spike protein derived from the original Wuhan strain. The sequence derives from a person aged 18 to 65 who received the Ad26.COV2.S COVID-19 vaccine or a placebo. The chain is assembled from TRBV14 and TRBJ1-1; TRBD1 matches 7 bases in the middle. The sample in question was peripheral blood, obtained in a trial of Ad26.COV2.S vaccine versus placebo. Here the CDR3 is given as CASSQERQGVAFF. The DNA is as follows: TGTGCCAGCAGCCAAGAACGCCAGGGGGTAGCTTTCTTT.